This entry concerns a single TCR beta chain. Its antigen is currently unknown. Construction of the TCR beta libraries employed iRepertoire HTBI primers in conjunction with Arm-PCR of CDR3 regions. TCRdb analysed the multiplex PCR reads with MiXCR anew, one entry per CDR3 protein. The sample lists around 400,000 distinct CDR3 sequences, around 20% occurring once. These data are taken from a study of regulatory T cells in long-lasting Graves disease. Findings and caveats of the study: Patients with persistent Graves' had lower TCR diversity than newly diagnosed patients. Persistent disease preferred TRBV28, TRBJ1-2 and TRBJ2-5; new disease, TRBV20-1 and TRBJ2-1.

The CDR3 has 15 residues. V was pared by 3 bases and J by 4 bases, with 8 bases of the junction left unmatched. The germline V gene encodes CDR1 MGHRA and CDR2 YSYEKL. The time point denotes: persistent/refractory GD, antithyroid drugs over 5 years with positive TRAb. Generation of the TCR library employed RNA extracted from PBMCs. The starting material was peripheral blood mononuclear cells (PBMCs), obtained when the disease was refractory, from a patient treated with antithyroid drugs. This TCR was recovered from a female donor with Graves disease. V is TRBV4-1 and J is TRBJ2-7; 8 bases match TRBD2. This CDR3 is CASSHPPGLVYEQYF. CDR3 sequence (DNA): TGCGCCAGCAGCCACCCGCCGGGACTAGTGTACGAGCAGTACTTC.